A single sample is the source of the 29 T cell receptor beta chains below, sequenced in a study of shared clonotypes between healthy human individuals. CD45RO-negative CD8 cells positively selected for CCR7 made up the naive population, which excluded terminally differentiated effector memory CD45RA+ cells. Libraries were prepared by immunoSEQ multiplex PCR; TCRdb keeps only in-frame clonotypes and omits some of them. This sample has just over 2,000,000 clones; 85% to 95% occur once, and the top ten carry 0.9% to 1.4%. Sample: naive CD8+ T cells sorted from blood. The source of these receptors is a man between 18 and 29 years old in good health.

CDR3 DNA sequence: TGTGCCAGCAGCTTAGTACCAGAGTACGAGCAGTACTTC. Its protein is CASSLVPEYEQYF. The V and J genes are TRBV7-2 and TRBJ2-7; D not certain. The CDR3 runs 13 residues. From germline, CDR1 is SGHTA and CDR2 FQGNSA. V was pared by 1 base and J by 4 bases, with 8 bases between.

The rearrangement links TRBV4-3 to TRBJ1-2; 7 positions match TRBD1. V shed 1 base and J 2 bases; nucleotides not matched to a gene: 10. Germline values: CDR1 LGHNA, CDR2 YSLEER. The CDR3 runs to 17 residues. DNA of the CDR3: TGCGCCAGCAGCCAAGGGAGCGGGCAGGGGGGGAACTATGGCTACACCTTC. This translates into CASSQGSGQGGNYGYTF.

This chain uses TRBV7-9 with TRBJ1-1; D gene ambiguous. V lost 4 bases and J lost 0, with 12 bases in between. The germline CDR1 and CDR2 sequences are SEHNR and FQNEAQ (reference sequence). CDR3 size: 15 residues. The CDR3 here is CASSYLGGMNTEAFF. In nucleotides, the CDR3 is TGTGCCAGCAGCTACCTCGGAGGGATGAACACTGAAGCTTTCTTT. Using reference TRBV7-9 and TRBJ1-1 for the parts outside the CDR3, the full variable domain is DTGVSQNPRHKITKRGQNVTFRCDPISEHNRLYWYRQTLGQGPEFLTYFQNEAQLEKSRLLSDRFSAERPKGSFSTLEIQRTEQGDSAMYLCASSYLGGMNTEAFFGQGTRLTVV.

V gene TRBV4-1 combines with J gene TRBJ2-5; D call uncertain. The CDR3 is 14 amino acids. Trimming pared 1 base from V and 0 bases from J, leaving 6 bases between. The germline gives CDR1 MGHRA, CDR2 YSYEKL. CDR3 protein: CASSQAPHQETQYF. CDR3 nucleotides: TGCGCCAGCAGCCAAGCTCCCCACCAAGAGACCCAGTACTTC.

This rearrangement joins TRBV13 to TRBJ2-5; D might be TRBD2 (5 bases). Trimming took off 5 bases at V and 9 bases at J, with 10 bases between the two ends. CDR3 length equals 11 residues. CDR1 and CDR2 (germline): PRHDT, FYEKMQ (reference sequence). The CDR3 protein is CASSLTGSQYF. In DNA form, the CDR3 reads TGTGCCAGCAGCCTAACGGGGTCCCAGTACTTC. Full variable domain (missing parts from reference TRBV13 and TRBJ2-5): AAGVIQSPRHLIKEKRETATLKCYPIPRHDTVYWYQQGPGQDPQFLISFYEKMQSDKGSIPDRFSAQQFSDYHSELNMSSLELGDSALYFCASSLTGSQYFGPGTRLLVL.

This sequence joins TRBV9 and TRBJ2-1; D not resolved. The CDR3 totals 14 residues. The germline V gene has CDR1 SGDLS and CDR2 YYNGEE. V was shortened by 4 bases and J by 7 bases, with 15 bases between the two germline ends. The CDR3 sequence is CASSLLGLGNEQFF. In DNA, the CDR3 is TGTGCCAGCAGCCTTCTCGGCCTGGGGAATGAGCAGTTCTTC.

This sequence joins TRBV13 and TRBJ2-2, with 7 nucleotides matching TRBD2. This CDR3 is built from 16 residues. Trimming at V came to 5 bases and at J to 2 bases, leaving 8 bases not matched to a gene. CDR1 PRHDT and CDR2 FYEKMQ come from the germline V gene (reference sequence). In nucleotides, the CDR3 is TGTGCCAGCAGCGACACTCTAGCGGACAACACCGGGGAGCTGTTTTTT. Protein sequence: CASSDTLADNTGELFF. The whole variable domain, remainder taken from reference TRBV13 and TRBJ2-2, is AAGVIQSPRHLIKEKRETATLKCYPIPRHDTVYWYQQGPGQDPQFLISFYEKMQSDKGSIPDRFSAQQFSDYHSELNMSSLELGDSALYFCASSDTLADNTGELFFGEGSRLTVL.

The chain uses TRBV7-9 and TRBJ2-7; TRBD1 might be the D (6 bases). The germline V gene has CDR1 SEHNR and CDR2 FQNEAQ (reference sequence). The germline V and J ends were trimmed by 4 bases and 6 bases, with 22 bases remaining between them. The length of the CDR3 is 16 residues. This CDR3 is CASSSFLFGQFSEQYF. DNA for the CDR3: TGTGCCAGCAGCTCATTCCTCTTTGGACAGTTCTCCGAGCAGTACTTC.

This clone was seen only once. This chain uses TRBV28 with TRBJ1-2, with D tentatively TRBD1 (5 bases). The V and J ends lost 6 bases and 5 bases respectively, with 16 bases between them. CDR1 MDHEN and CDR2 SYDVKM come from the germline V gene. The CDR3 sequence is 14 residues long. CDR3 amino acids: CASRSGTDPYGYTF. The CDR3 DNA is TGTGCCAGCAGATCCGGGACGGACCCTTATGGCTACACCTTC.

This clone was found once. The chain recombines TRBV10-2 with TRBJ1-2, with D hard to call. The ends were cut back, 3 bases at V and 2 bases at J, with 4 bases in the middle. CDR3 length equals 12 residues. The germline CDR1 and CDR2 sequences are WSHSY and SAAADI. DNA of the CDR3: TGCGCCAGCAGTGACGGGAACTATGGCTACACCTTC. Translated, it gives CASSDGNYGYTF.

This chain links TRBV19 with TRBJ1-5; 8 nucleotides match TRBD1. Unmatched junction bases numbered 3, after V lost 4 bases and J lost 1 base. The length of the CDR3 is 15 residues. CDR1 and CDR2 from the germline V gene are LNHDA and SQIVND (reference sequence). The CDR3 sequence: CASSKRQGSNQPQHF. DNA for the CDR3: TGTGCCAGTAGTAAAAGACAGGGGAGCAATCAGCCCCAGCATTTT.

Notes on this clone: Other DNA variants within this sample encode the same CDR3. The rearrangement uses TRBV11-2 and TRBJ1-2; D unresolved. Germline V gene lookup returns CDR1 SGHAT and CDR2 FQNNGV. The V and J ends lost 1 base and 8 bases respectively, with 5 bases between them. The CDR3 sequence is 11 residues long. Here the CDR3 DNA reads TGTGCCAGCAGCTTAGTGGTCGGCTACACCTTC. It yields the protein CASSLVVGYTF.

The rearrangement links TRBV30 to TRBJ1-2, with a tentative D call TRBD1 (6 bases). With 2 bases removed from V and 4 bases from J, the gap between germline ends came to 11 bases. The CDR3 contains 13 residues. Germline V gene sequence: CDR1 GTSNPN, CDR2 SVGIG (reference sequence). The CDR3 DNA is TGTGCCTGGAGTAAGACAGGCGCCTATGGCTACACCTTC. Its translation is CAWSKTGAYGYTF.

This sequence joins TRBV9 and TRBJ2-2, with D unresolved. CDR3 length equals 13 residues. Germline values: CDR1 SGDLS, CDR2 YYNGEE. Trimming took off 0 bases at V and 5 bases at J, with 5 bases between the two ends. CDR3 in amino acids: CASSVEATGELFF. DNA of the CDR3: TGTGCCAGCAGCGTAGAGGCTACCGGGGAGCTGTTTTTT.

Concerning this clone: Other DNA sequences from this sample encode an identical CDR3 as well. This sequence joins TRBV7-3 and TRBJ2-1; 15 bases are shared with TRBD2. The V segment lost 4 bases and the J segment 7 bases; nucleotides outside the gene matches: 2. The CDR3 extends over 15 amino acids. Germline CDR1 and CDR2: SGHTA and FQGTGA. The DNA of the CDR3 is TGTGCCAGCAGCTCAGGGACTAGCGGGGGGAATGAGCAGTTCTTC. Protein sequence: CASSSGTSGGNEQFF.

This clone was counted a single time. This chain joins TRBV2 and TRBJ2-5; D remains unclear. This CDR3 spans 12 amino acids. Trimming cost V 7 bases and J 5 bases, with 11 bases left between them. The germline V gene encodes CDR1 SNHLY and CDR2 FYNNEI. The CDR3 loop reads CASISQTETQYF. The CDR3 DNA is TGTGCCAGCATCTCCCAGACCGAGACCCAGTACTTC.

The chain is built from TRBV7-6 and TRBJ2-2; D possibly corresponds to TRBD2 (5 bases). V lost 0 bases and J 2 bases, leaving 13 bases between the germline ends. The CDR3 totals 17 residues. The V gene's germline CDR1 is SGHVS and CDR2 FNYEAQ. The CDR3 DNA is TGTGCCAGCAGCTTAGCGCTAGGAGGCGTTAACACCGGGGAGCTGTTTTTT. This codes for CASSLALGGVNTGELFF.

This chain links TRBV6-5 with TRBJ2-7; possible D gene TRBD2, 5 bases. Germline V gene lookup returns CDR1 MNHEY and CDR2 SVGAGI. This CDR3 contains 11 residues. Trimming removed 5 bases from V and 6 bases from J, with 8 bases in between. The CDR3 DNA follows: TGTGCCAGCAGTGAGGGTGCCGAGCAGTACTTC. Its protein is CASSEGAEQYF.

J is TRBJ2-5 and V is TRBV6-1; 10 nucleotides align to TRBD1. Unmatched junction bases numbered 8, after V lost 3 bases and J lost 4 bases. The CDR3 covers 16 residues. Looked up from germline, CDR1 is MNHNS and CDR2 is SASEGT. CDR3 protein: CASSDLTGGRGETQYF. The CDR3 DNA is TGTGCCAGCAGTGACCTGACAGGGGGCAGGGGAGAGACCCAGTACTTC.

The gene calls are TRBV7-9 and TRBJ2-1; D is perhaps TRBD1 (5 bases). This CDR3 contains 15 residues. V gave up 4 bases and J gave up 2 bases, with 12 bases separating them. Germline lookup yields CDR1 SEHNR and CDR2 FQNEAQ (reference sequence). The CDR3: CASSSDQGAYNEQFF. The CDR3 DNA follows: TGTGCCAGCAGCTCCGACCAGGGCGCCTACAATGAGCAGTTCTTC.

This clone has just one count. The chain is built from TRBV6-4 and TRBJ2-2, with a possible D match to TRBD1 (6 bases). Trimming took 6 bases from V and 5 from J, leaving 10 bases between them. The CDR3 is made up of 13 amino acids. The germline V gene has CDR1 MRHNA and CDR2 SNTAGT. The CDR3 spells CASRQGSTGELFF. In nucleotides, the CDR3 is TGTGCCAGCAGACAGGGATCGACCGGGGAGCTGTTTTTT.

The chain combines TRBV6-5 with TRBJ2-7; possible D gene TRBD1, 6 bases. The CDR3 loop spans 14 amino acids. Germline CDR1 reads MNHEY; CDR2 reads SVGAGI. V was pared by 2 bases and J by 4 bases, with 12 bases between. CDR3 nucleotides: TGTGCCAGCAGTTACGGGGCAGGGGAATACGAGCAGTACTTC. Protein product: CASSYGAGEYEQYF.

The rearrangement joins TRBV30 to TRBJ1-4, with TRBD1 as a possible D gene (6 bases). Per the germline V gene, CDR1 is GTSNPN and CDR2 is SVGIG (reference sequence). CDR3 length: 12 amino acids. The CDR3 here is CASGGPFEKLFF. CDR3 sequence (DNA): TGTGCTTCCGGGGGCCCCTTTGAAAAACTGTTTTTT. Supplemented by reference TRBV30 and TRBJ1-4, the full variable domain reads SQTIHQWPATLVQPVGSPLSLECTVEGTSNPNLYWYRQAAGRGLQLLFYSVGIGQISSEVPQNLSASRPQDRQFILSSKKLLLSDSGFYLCASGGPFEKLFFGSGTQLSVL.

The chain joins TRBV2 to TRBJ2-5; 7 bases line up with TRBD1. Germline V CDR1 and CDR2: SNHLY, FYNNEI. The CDR3 is 15 amino acids. The J segment lost 7 bases and the V segment lost 11 bases, leaving 19 bases of the junction unmatched. CDR3 region: CAGRPLTGALGTQYF. The CDR3 nucleotides read TGTGCCGGCCGGCCCTTAACAGGGGCCTTAGGGACCCAGTACTTC.

The V call is TRBV29-1, the J call TRBJ2-7; weak D call: TRBD2 (6 bases). Germline CDR1 and CDR2: SQVTM and ANQGSEA. The CDR3 consists of 11 residues. The germline V and J ends were trimmed by 5 bases and 3 bases, with 8 bases remaining between them. In nucleotides, the CDR3 is TGCAGCGTTCTTAGCGGCTACGAGCAGTACTTC. Its translation is CSVLSGYEQYF.

J is TRBJ1-1 and V is TRBV7-9; D unresolved. With 3 bases removed from V and 1 base from J, the gap between germline ends came to 9 bases. This CDR3 comprises 14 residues. Germline V gene sequence: CDR1 SEHNR, CDR2 FQNEAQ (reference sequence). In DNA form, the CDR3 reads TGTGCCAGCAGCTTCGAGGGAAGGAACACTGAAGCTTTCTTT. Its translation: CASSFEGRNTEAFF.

This chain connects TRBV7-9 to TRBJ2-2; 7 bases align to TRBD2. Losses at the gene ends were 3 bases for V and 2 bases for J; bases not matched to a gene: 3. The CDR3 consists of 15 residues. In germline, CDR1 is SEHNR, CDR2 FQNEAQ (reference sequence). CDR3 in amino acids: CASSFSGSNTGELFF. DNA for the CDR3: TGTGCCAGCAGCTTTAGCGGGTCAAACACCGGGGAGCTGTTTTTT.

The rearrangement links TRBV7-9 to TRBJ2-7, with 10 bases fitting TRBD2. The CDR3 spans 16 residues. V lost 5 bases and J lost 2; bases outside the gene matches: 9. Germline-derived CDR1 and CDR2 are SEHNR and FQNEAQ (reference sequence). In DNA, the CDR3 is TGTGCCAGCAGCCCCTGGACTAGCGGCATACCCTACGAGCAGTACTTC. Translation gives CASSPWTSGIPYEQYF.

This chain uses TRBV28 with TRBJ1-3; D is possibly TRBD1 (6 bases). V dropped 5 bases and J dropped 8 bases, with 22 bases sitting between them. CDR1 MDHEN and CDR2 SYDVKM come from the germline V gene. This CDR3 has 16 amino acids. The CDR3 DNA reads TGTGCCAGCAGTCAACCATGGGGGGGCAGCGCCCACACCATATATTTT. It yields the protein CASSQPWGGSAHTIYF.